A selection of T cell receptor beta chains follows, all from one sample in a study of blood T cell repertoires in COVID-19. The method was immunoSEQ multiplex PCR; TCRdb's version includes in-frame clones alone and lacks a portion of them. The sample lists 150,000 or so clones, 84% occurring once. The sequencing sample was made of peripheral blood. The source of these receptors is a man aged 40-49 years who had recovered from COVID-19. CDR3s include the opening cysteine and the closing phenylalanine or tryptophan. The D gene is left open where the match is weak. For some rows the clone size is stated as once, few or many, or as a class when expanded; others skip it.

clone_size	d_call	v_call	j_call	cdr3_aa	cdr3_nt
NA	TRBD2	TRBV4-1	TRBJ2-1	CASSQLAGVDNEQFF	TGCGCCAGCAGCCAACTAGCGGGAGTTGACAATGAGCAGTTCTTC
NA	NA	TRBV12-5	TRBJ2-2	CASGLATPRELFF	TGTGCTAGTGGTTTGGCAACACCCCGGGAGCTGTTTTTT
NA	NA	TRBV27	TRBJ1-5	CASRSGGAGNQPQHF	TGTGCCAGCAGATCGGGGGGGGCCGGCAATCAGCCCCAGCATTTT
NA	NA	TRBV28	TRBJ2-5	CAVRSGETQYF	TGTGCCGTTCGGTCAGGAGAGACCCAGTACTTC
NA	TRBD2	TRBV6-5	TRBJ2-1	CATLGTSGGRIF	TGTGCCACCCTGGGGACTAGCGGGGGCAGGATCTTC
NA	NA	TRBV18	TRBJ2-1	CASSERTYNEQFF	TGTGCCAGCTCAGAGCGAACCTACAATGAGCAGTTCTTC
few	TRBD2	TRBV2	TRBJ2-2	CASSLSGAHTGELFF	TGTGCCAGCAGTCTTAGCGGGGCACACACCGGGGAGCTGTTTTTT
NA	NA	TRBV9	TRBJ2-7	CASSVGASYEQYF	TGTGCCAGCAGCGTGGGAGCCTCCTACGAGCAGTACTTC
NA	NA	TRBV5-6	TRBJ1-5	CASSSQGTRQPQHF	TGTGCCAGCAGCTCTCAGGGGACGAGGCAGCCCCAGCATTTT
NA	TRBD2	TRBV5-4	TRBJ2-1	CASSLDKGLAYNEQFF	TGTGCCAGCAGCTTGGATAAGGGACTAGCCTACAATGAGCAGTTCTTC
once	NA	TRBV21-1	TRBJ2-7	CASRPTGTLTYEQYF	TGTGCCAGCAGACCGACAGGGACACTTACCTACGAGCAGTACTTC
NA	NA	TRBV7-8	TRBJ2-2	CASSLGGGTNTGELFF	TGTGCCAGCAGCTTAGGTGGCGGGACGAACACCGGGGAGCTGTTTTTT
NA	NA	TRBV21-1	TRBJ2-7	CASSTGTGASEQYF	TGTGCCAGCAGCACCGGGACAGGGGCGAGCGAGCAGTACTTC
NA	TRBD2	TRBV7-2	TRBJ2-3	CASSFPTSGSQRDTQYF	TGTGCCAGCAGCTTTCCTACTAGCGGGAGTCAGCGAGATACGCAGTATTTT
NA	TRBD2	TRBV3-1/TRBV3-2	TRBJ2-1	CASSRGRGVNNEQFF	TGTGCCAGCAGCCGGGGGCGGGGGGTTAACAATGAGCAGTTCTTC
NA	NA	TRBV28	TRBJ2-1	CASSRPLQQGIYYNEQFF	TGTGCCAGCAGCCGACCACTTCAACAGGGAATTTACTACAATGAGCAGTTCTTC
NA	TRBD2	TRBV19	TRBJ2-1	CAAAGVGAYNEQFF	TGTGCCGCAGCGGGGGTCGGGGCCTACAATGAGCAGTTCTTC
NA	NA	TRBV6-1	TRBJ1-6	CASSEAVELSPLHF	TGTGCCAGCAGTGAAGCGGTCGAGTTGTCACCCCTCCACTTT
NA	NA	TRBV15	TRBJ1-2	CATSRDSLGGYTF	TGTGCCACCAGCAGAGATTCACTAGGCGGCTACACCTTC
many	NA	TRBV11-3	TRBJ2-1	CASSPRSSYNEQFF	TGTGCCAGCAGCCCCCGTTCCTCCTACAATGAGCAGTTCTTC
NA	NA	TRBV7-9	TRBJ2-2	CASGQGFGASGELFF	TGTGCCAGCGGGCAAGGTTTTGGGGCGTCCGGGGAGCTGTTTTTT
NA	TRBD1	TRBV11-2	TRBJ2-7	CASSLVWSGQGKGEQYF	TGTGCCAGCAGCTTAGTGTGGAGTGGACAGGGAAAAGGCGAGCAGTACTTC
NA	NA	TRBV20-1	TRBJ1-4	CSARARSELFF	TGCAGTGCTAGGGCAAGGAGTGAACTGTTTTTT
NA	TRBD1	TRBV6-5	TRBJ1-1	CASSYGTAYTEAFF	TGTGCCAGCAGTTACGGGACAGCCTACACTGAAGCTTTCTTT
NA	NA	TRBV28	TRBJ1-6	CASSPRVNSPLHF	TGTGCCAGCAGTCCTCGAGTTAATTCACCCCTCCACTTT
NA	NA	TRBV7-3	TRBJ1-6	CASSFGRAVNSPLHF	TGTGCCAGCAGCTTCGGCAGGGCCGTTAATTCACCCCTCCACTTT
NA	NA	TRBV27	TRBJ2-3	CASRHPLATDTQYF	TGTGCCAGCAGACACCCGTTAGCGACCGATACGCAGTATTTT
NA	NA	TRBV7-3	TRBJ2-3	CASSLNPGSSTDTQYF	TGTGCCAGCAGCTTAAACCCGGGGTCTAGCACAGATACGCAGTATTTT
NA	TRBD1	TRBV4-2	TRBJ1-2	CASSPHLDRGYGYTF	TGTGCCAGCAGCCCCCACCTGGACAGGGGCTATGGCTACACCTTC
NA	NA	TRBV10-3	TRBJ1-3	CAISEKGYTIYF	TGTGCCATCAGTGAAAAGGGGTACACCATATATTTT
NA	NA	TRBV6-2/TRBV6-3	TRBJ2-3	CASSSSQAQYF	TGTGCCAGCAGTTCCTCCCAGGCGCAGTATTTT
few	NA	TRBV5-5	TRBJ1-1	CATHLQANTEAFF	TGTGCCACCCACCTACAGGCGAACACTGAAGCTTTCTTT
NA	NA	TRBV19	TRBJ1-1	CASSTRQIMNTEAFF	TGTGCCAGTAGTACCCGACAAATTATGAACACTGAAGCTTTCTTT
NA	TRBD1	TRBV7-9	TRBJ1-1	CASSGDRGWTEAFF	TGTGCCAGCAGCGGGGACAGGGGGTGGACTGAAGCTTTCTTT
NA	NA	TRBV30	TRBJ2-7	CAWSPTGGDLGPYEQYF	TGTGCCTGGAGTCCTACCGGCGGGGACCTAGGCCCCTACGAGCAGTACTTC
NA	NA	TRBV2	TRBJ1-2	CASSEEENYGYTF	TGTGCCAGCAGTGAAGAGGAGAACTATGGCTACACCTTC
NA	NA	TRBV7-9	TRBJ2-2	CASSLDGNTGELFF	TGTGCCAGCAGCTTAGACGGGAACACCGGGGAGCTGTTTTTT
NA	TRBD1	TRBV10-3	TRBJ2-5	CAISEGTAIGAQYF	TGTGCCATCAGTGAAGGGACAGCCATTGGGGCCCAGTACTTC
NA	TRBD1	TRBV5-1	TRBJ2-3	CASSSTGTVADTQYF	TGCGCCAGCAGCTCTACCGGGACAGTAGCAGATACGCAGTATTTT
few	NA	TRBV5-6	TRBJ1-5	CASSLTPGKQPQHF	TGTGCCAGCAGCTTGACCCCAGGGAAACAGCCCCAGCATTTT
NA	TRBD2	TRBV28	TRBJ2-1	CASSLSLFPWTSGASHSSYNEQFF	TGTGCCAGCAGTTTATCCCTTTTTCCTTGGACTAGCGGGGCTTCTCACAGCTCCTACAATGAGCAGTTCTTC
few	NA	TRBV29-1	TRBJ1-1	CSVDRQGEAFF	TGCAGCGTTGATAGGCAGGGGGAAGCTTTCTTT
NA	NA	TRBV4-2	TRBJ2-6	CASSQGSSGANVLTF	TGTGCCAGCAGCCAGGGGAGCTCTGGGGCCAACGTCCTGACTTTC
NA	NA	TRBV7-2	TRBJ2-7	CASSLRRGSYEQYF	TGTGCCAGCAGCCTGAGACGGGGTTCCTACGAGCAGTACTTC
NA	TRBD1	TRBV7-7	TRBJ2-2	CASSLSPLGQGKRDDTGELFF	TGTGCTAGCAGCTTATCCCCCCTTGGACAGGGAAAGAGAGACGACACCGGGGAGCTGTTTTTT
NA	NA	TRBV5-1	TRBJ1-2	CASSSGNYGYTF	TGCGCCAGCAGTTCCGGTAACTATGGCTACACCTTC
NA	NA	TRBV28	TRBJ1-5	CASSPVANQPQHF	TGTGCCAGCAGTCCTGTGGCCAATCAGCCCCAGCATTTT
NA	NA	TRBV7-8	TRBJ2-7	CASSSMTGPTSGQYF	TGTGCCAGCAGCTCCATGACAGGACCTACATCTGGGCAGTACTTC
NA	NA	TRBV4-1	TRBJ2-5	CASSQVGAEETQYF	TGCGCCAGCAGCCAAGTAGGTGCGGAAGAGACCCAGTACTTC
NA	NA	TRBV7-2	TRBJ2-3	CASSPGTLGDTQYF	TGTGCCAGCAGTCCCGGGACATTAGGAGATACGCAGTATTTT
NA	TRBD2	TRBV5-4	TRBJ2-5	CASSLSTGGPQETQYF	TGTGCCAGCAGCTTGTCGACGGGAGGGCCCCAAGAGACCCAGTACTTC
NA	NA	TRBV7-2	TRBJ2-3	CASSEDGGSTDTQYF	TGTGCCAGCAGCGAAGACGGCGGAAGCACAGATACGCAGTATTTT
NA	NA	TRBV7-3	TRBJ2-2	CASSLSGNTGELFF	TGTGCCAGCAGCCTATCTGGGAACACCGGGGAGCTGTTTTTT
NA	NA	TRBV5-1	TRBJ1-1	CASSSREGSPEAFF	TGCGCCAGCAGCTCTCGGGAGGGGTCCCCTGAAGCTTTCTTT
once	NA	TRBV20-1	TRBJ2-7	CSASRQSTSGVQYF	TGCAGTGCTAGTAGACAGTCGACCTCCGGAGTGCAGTACTTC